The 20 T cell receptor beta chains reported below all come from one sample, sequenced in a study of T cells expressing NK-cell markers. Using the 5' RACE reads, TCRdb records one entry per CDR3 protein without DNA. The sample has some 600,000 distinct CDR3 sequences, and its top ten clones hold roughly 3.5%. The material sequenced was blood T cells: a sorted CD56 or NKG2C T cell subset, CD4+ or CD8+ T cells, or bulk PBMC T cells (not recorded which). The receptors shown here come from a man aged 18 to 30 in good health.

This chain joins TRBV6-5 and TRBJ2-5. Per germline, CDR1 MNHEY and CDR2 SVGAGI. This CDR3 has 12 amino acids. CDR3 protein: CASRKSRGTQYF.

The rearrangement uses TRBV20-1 and TRBJ2-1; the D gene TCRdb calls, TRBD1, cannot be checked with no DNA. The CDR3 is 17 residues long. Germline-derived CDR1 and CDR2 are DFQATT and SNEGSKA (reference sequence). The CDR3 sequence is CSASGQGKYGSYNEQFF.

J is TRBJ2-1 and V is TRBV5-6; TCRdb designates TRBD2, a call that cannot be tested without DNA. CDR1 and CDR2 from the germline V gene are SGHDT and YYEEEE. This CDR3 region has 19 residues. CDR3 sequence: CASSPLASGRPITGNEQFF. Drawing the rest from reference TRBV5-6 and TRBJ2-1, the complete variable domain is DAGVTQSPTHLIKTRGQQVTLRCSPKSGHDTVSWYQQALGQGPQFIFQYYEEEERQRGNFPDRFSGHQFPNYSSELNVNALLLGDSALYLCASSPLASGRPITGNEQFFGPGTRLTVL.

This rearrangement joins TRBV20-1 to TRBJ2-1; the TCRdb call, TRBD2, lacks DNA for checking. Per germline, CDR1 DFQATT and CDR2 SNEGSKA (reference sequence). The CDR3 consists of 16 residues. CDR3 sequence: CSARDLASGIRNEQFF.

The CDR3 is CASSHRQGSTGELFF. V usage is TRBV3-1 and J usage is TRBJ2-2. The CDR3 totals 15 residues. Germline V gene data show CDR1 as LGHDT and CDR2 as YNNKEL (reference sequence).

CDR3: CASSVEPSGGLAETQYF. The chain is built from TRBV9 and TRBJ2-5; TCRdb calls TRBD2, which cannot be checked without DNA. Germline CDR1 reads SGDLS; CDR2 reads YYNGEE. The CDR3 totals 17 residues.

This chain uses TRBV27 with TRBJ1-1; without DNA, the TCRdb call of TRBD1 cannot be checked. The V gene's germline CDR1 is MNHEY and CDR2 SMNVEV (reference sequence). This CDR3 contains 14 residues. CDR3 sequence reads: CASSLSRGAGEAFF.

CDR3 loop: CASSLGSSPGVNEQFF. V usage is TRBV7-6 and J usage is TRBJ2-1; the TCRdb D gene call, TRBD2, has no DNA to confirm it. Germline-derived CDR1 and CDR2 are SGHVS and FNYEAQ. The CDR3 contains 16 residues.

The chain recombines TRBV6-2 or TRBV6-3 with TRBJ1-5; TCRdb returns TRBD1, unconfirmable since there is no DNA. The CDR3 totals 15 residues. The germline gives CDR1 MNHEY, CDR2 SVGEGT. This chain's CDR3 is CASGQGPISNQPQHF.

V and J are TRBV24-1 and TRBJ2-1; TCRdb designates TRBD2, a call that cannot be tested without DNA. CDR1 and CDR2 (germline): KGHDR, SFDVKD. This CDR3 comprises 13 residues. The CDR3 here is CATSDSLAGEQFF.

V and J are TRBV7-9 and TRBJ2-1; checking the TCRdb D call of TRBD1 is not possible without DNA. Germline-derived CDR1 and CDR2 are SEHNR and FQNEAQ (reference sequence). The CDR3 is 15 residues long. The CDR3 sequence: CASSFRTGWNNEQFF.

This sequence joins TRBV6-1 and TRBJ2-1; TCRdb reports TRBD1, a call that lacks DNA to check it against. CDR1 and CDR2 from the germline V gene are MNHNS and SASEGT. The CDR3 loop spans 14 amino acids. The CDR3 loop reads CASSTPGKLGEQFF.

V gene TRBV12-3 or TRBV12-4 combines with J gene TRBJ2-3; with no DNA, the TCRdb D assignment of TRBD1 cannot be verified. The CDR3 contains 15 residues. The CDR3 region is CASTRRDWGGDTQYF.

This chain uses TRBV9 with TRBJ1-2; absent DNA, TCRdb's TRBD1 call cannot be checked. The germline V gene encodes CDR1 SGDLS and CDR2 YYNGEE. This CDR3 is 17 amino acids long. The CDR3 spells CASSARLGETGNYGYTF. The full variable domain, rest sourced from reference TRBV9 and TRBJ1-2, is DSGVTQTPKHLITATGQRVTLRCSPRSGDLSVYWYQQSLDQGLQFLIQYYNGEERAKGNILERFSAQQFPDLHSELNLSSLELGDSALYFCASSARLGETGNYGYTFGSGTRLTVV.

The chain uses TRBV25-1 and TRBJ2-3; with no DNA, the TCRdb D assignment of TRBD1 cannot be verified. The germline gives CDR1 MGHDK, CDR2 SYGVNS. The CDR3 runs to 14 residues. The CDR3 sequence: CASRGQPGSDTQYF.

The chain links TRBV6-1 to TRBJ1-1. Per the germline V gene, CDR1 is MNHNS and CDR2 is SASEGT. The CDR3 has 14 amino acids. This CDR3 reads CAAHRRAANTEAFF.

The V and J genes are TRBV13 and TRBJ1-1; TCRdb designates TRBD1, a call that cannot be tested without DNA. CDR1 is PRHDT, CDR2 FYEKMQ, per germline (reference sequence). This CDR3 region has 14 residues. CDR3 residues: CASSTGQGIAEAFF.

The CDR3 is CASTTSGRVQETQYF. The chain uses TRBV10-1 and TRBJ2-5; TCRdb selects TRBD2, and the lack of DNA leaves this call unchecked. The length of the CDR3 is 15 residues. CDR1 is WNHNN and CDR2 is SYGVQD in the germline V gene (reference sequence).

The chain couples TRBV3-1 to TRBJ2-7. There are 12 residues in the CDR3. Germline CDR1 is LGHDT and CDR2 is YNNKEL (reference sequence). The CDR3 is CASSQSVHEQYF.

This chain connects TRBV12-3 or TRBV12-4 to TRBJ2-1; TCRdb returns TRBD1, unconfirmable since there is no DNA. This CDR3 spans 12 amino acids. CDR3 protein: CASSLVGGKQFF.